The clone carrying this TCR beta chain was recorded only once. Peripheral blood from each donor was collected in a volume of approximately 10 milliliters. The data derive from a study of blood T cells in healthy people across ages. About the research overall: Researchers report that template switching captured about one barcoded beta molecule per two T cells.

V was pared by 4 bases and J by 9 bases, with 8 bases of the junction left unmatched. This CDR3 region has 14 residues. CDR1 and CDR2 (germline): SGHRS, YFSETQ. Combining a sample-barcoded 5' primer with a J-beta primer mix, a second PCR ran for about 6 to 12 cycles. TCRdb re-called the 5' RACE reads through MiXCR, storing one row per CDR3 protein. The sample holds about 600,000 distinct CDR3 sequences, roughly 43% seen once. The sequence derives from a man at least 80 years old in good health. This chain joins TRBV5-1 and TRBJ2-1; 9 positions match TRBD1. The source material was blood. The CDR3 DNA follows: TGCGCCAGCAGCGTGCGACAGGGGGAGGGTGAGCAGTTCTTC. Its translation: CASSVRQGEGEQFF.